A single sample gave rise to the 31 T cell receptor beta chains below, sequenced in a study of CD8+CD57+ T cells in acquired aplastic anemia. Those patients picked for sequencing had displayed CD8+CD57+ cell expansion on flow cytometry. Using genomic DNA as the template, TCR beta VDJ and CDR3 profiling was carried out. TCRdb analysed the reads with MiXCR anew, one entry per CDR3 protein. The data hold just over 150,000 distinct CDR3 sequences, with 40% to 50% observed a single time. The sample taken for sequencing was sorted CD4+, CD8+, or CD8+CD57+ T cells (not recorded which) from PBMCs. The receptor set was obtained from a human donor with aplastic anemia.

The CDR3 nucleotides are TGTGCCAGCAGAGTTACCGGGGGGAACACCGGGGAGCTGTTTTTT. Translated: CASRVTGGNTGELFF. The chain joins TRBV11-2 to TRBJ2-2; possibly TRBD2 for D (6 bases). CDR3 length: 15 amino acids. CDR1 and CDR2 from the germline V gene are SGHAT and FQNNGV. Between the trimmed V and J ends, which lost 6 bases and 1 base, there was a span of 12 bases.

V gene TRBV19 combines with J gene TRBJ1-2; TRBD1 is a possible D gene (5 bases). CDR3 length: 12 amino acids. CDR1 and CDR2 from the germline V gene are LNHDA and SQIVND (reference sequence). V was pared by 5 bases and J by 10 bases, with 14 bases between. CDR3 bases: TGTGCCAGTAGTTGGCCGGGACCCCTCTACACCTTC. Protein sequence: CASSWPGPLYTF.

The chain combines TRBV7-2 with TRBJ1-6, with a tentative D call TRBD1 (6 bases). With 0 bases removed from V and 12 bases from J, the gap between germline ends came to 18 bases. The CDR3 loop spans 16 amino acids. CDR1 is SGHTA, CDR2 FQGNSA, per germline. CDR3 DNA sequence: TGTGCCAGCAGCTTAGCGCTCGGCAGGGGCGCTAGACCCCTCCACTTT. Protein sequence: CASSLALGRGARPLHF.

This clonotype was seen repeatedly, ten times or more. The chain has TRBV6-1 and TRBJ2-7; 7 bases fit TRBD2. This CDR3 is built from 17 residues. The junction had 18 bases not matched to a gene; V was cut back by 7 bases and J by 3 bases. Germline CDR1 reads MNHNS; CDR2 reads SASEGT. In nucleotides, the CDR3 is TGTGCCAGCATAGGCTCGGGGAGGGGAGTAAGAGACTACGAGCAGTACTTC. Amino acids: CASIGSGRGVRDYEQYF.

This clonotype has a handful of counts. The chain combines TRBV2 with TRBJ1-1, with TRBD1 matching over 7 bases. Germline lookup yields CDR1 SNHLY and CDR2 FYNNEI. The CDR3 is made up of 13 amino acids. The V gene end was trimmed by 7 bases and the J gene end by 6 bases; junction bases not matched to a gene: 8. The CDR3 DNA follows: TGTGCCAGCACCAGAACGACAGGGTCTGAAGCTTTCTTT. This codes for CASTRTTGSEAFF.

This chain links TRBV7-9 with TRBJ1-4, with D possibly being TRBD1 (5 bases). This CDR3 is built from 15 residues. The V and J ends lost 2 bases and 6 bases respectively, with 13 bases between them. Germline CDR1 reads SEHNR; CDR2 reads FQNEAQ (reference sequence). CDR3 protein: CASSLLQGDDEKLFF. Here the CDR3 DNA reads TGTGCCAGCAGCTTATTGCAGGGTGACGATGAAAAACTGTTTTTT.

Many counts were recorded for this clonotype. The chain joins TRBV7-6 to TRBJ2-3, with D tentatively TRBD1 or TRBD2 (5 bases each). From germline, CDR1 is SGHVS and CDR2 FNYEAQ. The CDR3 has 15 amino acids. V was clipped by 4 bases and J by 6 bases, with 17 bases between them. The CDR3 loop is CASSSHLGVADTQYF. The CDR3 DNA is TGTGCCAGCAGCTCCCACTTGGGGGTAGCGGATACGCAGTATTTT.

The gene calls are TRBV29-1 and TRBJ1-1, with D possibly TRBD1 on 6 matching bases. Trimming took off 2 bases at V and 7 bases at J, with 17 bases between the two ends. The CDR3 covers 14 residues. Germline V CDR1 and CDR2: SQVTM, ANQGSEA. The CDR3 reads CSVEFTGKYNEAFF. The CDR3, as DNA: TGCAGCGTTGAATTCACAGGGAAATATAATGAAGCTTTCTTT.

On this clonotype: At one of its ends the junction is not consistent with the germline gene, which may arise from a read error. The V gene is TRBV25-1, the J gene TRBJ2-7, with D unresolved. This CDR3 has 15 residues. Germline V gene data show CDR1 as MGHDK and CDR2 as SYGVNS. The CDR3 nucleotides read TGTGCCAGCAGTGAATACCCGGCAGGACCCTACAAGCAGTACTTC. Its translation: CASSEYPAGPYKQYF.

This chain links TRBV7-2 with TRBJ2-5; TRBD2 matches 8 bases. The junction had 9 bases not matched to a gene; V was cut back by 5 bases and J by 1 base. Looked up from germline, CDR1 is SGHTA and CDR2 is FQGNSA. CDR3 length equals 16 residues. CDR3 DNA sequence: TGTGCCAGCAGCCAAGGGCCCACTAGCGGCCAAGAGACCCAGTACTTC. This sequence encodes CASSQGPTSGQETQYF. Looking up the rest from reference TRBV7-2 and TRBJ2-5 gives the full variable domain: GAGVSQSPSNKVTEKGKDVELRCDPISGHTALYWYRQSLGQGLEFLIYFQGNSAPDKSGLPSDRFSAERTGGSVSTLTIQRTQQEDSAVYLCASSQGPTSGQETQYFGPGTRLLVL.

The V and J genes are TRBV2 and TRBJ1-3; TRBD1 matches 8 bases. The CDR3 covers 16 residues. The junction had 3 bases not matched to a gene; V was cut back by 2 bases and J by 0 bases. Per the germline V gene, CDR1 is SNHLY and CDR2 is FYNNEI. CDR3 in DNA: TGTGCCAGCAGTGAACAGGGGGCTCGCTCTGGAAACACCATATATTTT. Translation gives CASSEQGARSGNTIYF.

The chain has TRBV20-1 and TRBJ2-7; no firm D call. The CDR3 length is 11 residues. V lost 2 bases and J 7 bases, leaving 9 bases between the germline ends. In germline, CDR1 is DFQATT, CDR2 SNEGSKA (reference sequence). The CDR3: CSARYMKEQYF. As DNA, the CDR3 is TGCAGTGCTAGATATATGAAAGAGCAGTACTTC.

This clonotype came up many times. The V call is TRBV5-1, the J call TRBJ2-7, with D perhaps TRBD2 (5 bases). The germline V and J ends were trimmed by 5 bases and 7 bases, with 22 bases remaining between them. Germline values: CDR1 SGHRS, CDR2 YFSETQ. This CDR3 comprises 15 residues. The CDR3 nucleotides are TGCGCCAGCAGTTACACCGGGATCAACTTTGGGGAGCAGTACTTC. It encodes CASSYTGINFGEQYF.

This clonotype was detected ten times or more. The rearrangement uses TRBV25-1 and TRBJ2-4; 7 nucleotides align to TRBD2. The CDR3 sequence is 15 residues long. The V segment lost 2 bases and the J segment 3 bases; nucleotides outside the gene matches: 4. Germline V gene sequence: CDR1 MGHDK, CDR2 SYGVNS. Here the CDR3 reads CASSEPGRGKNIQYF. In nucleotides, the CDR3 is TGTGCCAGCAGTGAACCAGGGAGGGGCAAAAACATTCAGTACTTC. Combining the CDR3 with reference TRBV25-1 and TRBJ2-4 gives the whole variable domain EADIYQTPRYLVIGTGKKITLECSQTMGHDKMYWYQQDPGMELHLIHYSYGVNSTEKGDLSSESTVSRIRTEHFPLTLESARPSHTSQYLCASSEPGRGKNIQYFGAGTRLSVL.

As to this clonotype: A read error is likely, as this CDR3 ends without the conserved phenylalanine or tryptophan. The chain uses TRBV15 and TRBJ2-5, with D maybe TRBD2 (6 bases). With 1 base removed from V and 1 base from J, the gap between germline ends came to 7 bases. The CDR3 runs 14 residues. Germline V CDR1 and CDR2: LNHNV, YYDKDF (reference sequence). This chain's CDR3 is CATSRGTTQETQYV. CDR3 nucleotide sequence: TGTGCCACCAGCAGAGGGACTACCCAAGAGACCCAGTACGTC.

This clonotype was observed a handful of times. The CDR3 here is CASSSDSGMGGELFF. The CDR3, as DNA: TGTGCCAGCAGTAGTGACAGTGGCATGGGCGGGGAGCTGTTTTTT. The gene calls are TRBV6-1 and TRBJ2-2; tentative D call: TRBD1 (5 bases). This CDR3 region has 15 residues. From germline, CDR1 is MNHNS and CDR2 SASEGT. The ends were cut back, 5 bases at V and 7 bases at J, with 17 bases in the middle.

The chain carries TRBV6-5 and TRBJ2-7; TRBD1 aligns across 9 bases. Trimming at V came to 2 bases and at J to 5 bases, leaving 7 bases not matched to a gene. CDR1 and CDR2 (germline): MNHEY, SVGAGI. CDR3 length: 15 amino acids. In DNA, the CDR3 is TGTGCCAGCAGTTACCGCGGGACAGGGAAACACGAGCAGTACTTC. Its protein is CASSYRGTGKHEQYF.

The J gene is TRBJ1-5, the V gene TRBV19; the D is unclear. Germline CDR1 and CDR2: LNHDA and SQIVND (reference sequence). Trimming removed 5 bases at V and 3 bases at J, with 8 bases between. The CDR3 loop spans 13 amino acids. The CDR3 DNA reads TGTGCCAGTAGTTCCCGTCCCAATCAGCCCCAGCATTTT. This gives the protein CASSSRPNQPQHF.

In the case of this clonotype: Just one base apart from a much larger clone, this may be a read error. The chain's CDR3 is CAISYRLNEQFF. The CDR3 DNA reads as TGTGCCATCAGCTATCGCCTGAATGAGCAGTTCTTC. The chain recombines TRBV5-8 with TRBJ2-1; D ambiguous. This CDR3 has 12 amino acids. From germline, CDR1 is SGHTS and CDR2 YDEGEE.

This rearrangement joins TRBV19 to TRBJ1-1; D is unclear. Trimming removed 4 bases from V and 0 bases from J, with 12 bases in between. This CDR3 is 15 amino acids long. Germline CDR1 is LNHDA and CDR2 is SQIVND (reference sequence). In nucleotides, the CDR3 is TGTGCCAGTAGTAGGGAGAATTTGATGAACACTGAAGCTTTCTTT. Translating gives CASSRENLMNTEAFF.

This clonotype was observed a handful of times. The CDR3 coding sequence is TGTGCCAGCAGGGATGGGTTATCCGAGCAGTACTTC. Amino acids: CASRDGLSEQYF. The chain uses TRBV7-2 and TRBJ2-7; no reliable D call. Trimming took off 6 bases at V and 6 bases at J, with 12 bases between the two ends. The CDR3 has 12 residues. Germline CDR1 is SGHTA and CDR2 is FQGNSA.

This clonotype was picked up many times. The V gene is TRBV5-1, the J gene TRBJ2-3; 13 bases fit TRBD2. The germline V gene has CDR1 SGHRS and CDR2 YFSETQ. Germline trimming cut 10 bases from V and 4 bases from J; bases unmatched to any gene: 6. This CDR3 contains 14 residues. The CDR3 loop reads CAVGLAGDPDTQYF. The CDR3 DNA follows: TGCGCCGTAGGACTAGCGGGAGATCCAGATACGCAGTATTTT.

This clonotype appeared many times. The chain is built from TRBV29-1 and TRBJ2-2; TRBD2 matches at 13 bases. CDR1 SQVTM and CDR2 ANQGSEA come from the germline V gene. J was trimmed by 2 bases and V by 4 bases; bases with no gene match: 4. The CDR3 runs to 16 residues. CDR3 protein: CSVAGTSGINTGELFF. The CDR3 coding sequence is TGCAGCGTTGCTGGGACTAGCGGGATTAACACCGGGGAGCTGTTTTTT.

This rearrangement joins TRBV2 to TRBJ1-1, with D hard to call. There are 13 residues in the CDR3. Germline V gene lookup returns CDR1 SNHLY and CDR2 FYNNEI. V lost 4 bases to trimming and J lost 7 bases, with 13 bases between them. CDR3 protein: CASSALGRDEAFF. Here the CDR3 DNA reads TGTGCCAGCAGTGCTCTCGGGAGGGATGAAGCTTTCTTT.

This chain joins TRBV7-2 and TRBJ2-5; a possible D gene is TRBD1 (6 bases). The germline gives CDR1 SGHTA, CDR2 FQGNSA. This CDR3 spans 14 amino acids. The V end lost 5 bases, the J end lost 2 bases, and 12 bases lay between the germline ends. The DNA of the CDR3 is TGTGCCAGCAGCGTAACAGGGTGGCAAGAGACCCAGTACTTC. Amino acid sequence: CASSVTGWQETQYF.

This chain links TRBV7-9 with TRBJ2-5, with D unresolved. CDR3 length: 12 amino acids. Germline loops: CDR1 SEHNR, CDR2 FQNEAQ (reference sequence). V was shortened by 3 bases and J by 3 bases, with 5 bases between the two germline ends. CDR3 sequence: CASSFAEETQYF. The CDR3 nucleotides are TGTGCCAGCAGCTTCGCCGAAGAGACCCAGTACTTC.

A remark on this clonotype: This sequence may be a read error, since a much larger clone differs from it by one base. No conserved phenylalanine or tryptophan is present at the end of the CDR3, so a read error is the likely explanation. This chain links TRBV11-1 with TRBJ2-2, with 12 bases fitting TRBD1. CDR3 length: 17 residues. The trim removed 5 bases at V and 6 bases at J, leaving 10 bases unmatched. CDR1 is SGHAT, CDR2 FQDESV, per germline (reference sequence). Here the CDR3 reads CASSGAPGQGASGELFL. In DNA, the CDR3 is TGTGCCAGCAGCGGCGCCCCGGGACAGGGGGCATCCGGGGAGCTGTTTCTT.

This clonotype was counted ten times or more. In nucleotides, the CDR3 is TGTGCCAGTAGTATAGGAGGGACAGGGGGCTTCCTTAGTGGCTACACCTTC. It codes for CASSIGGTGGFLSGYTF. The chain links TRBV19 to TRBJ1-2, with 12 bases fitting TRBD1. Per germline, CDR1 LNHDA and CDR2 SQIVND (reference sequence). This CDR3 spans 17 amino acids. V shed 1 base and J 7 bases; nucleotides not matched to a gene: 10.

V usage is TRBV2 and J usage is TRBJ2-1, with TRBD2 identical over 8 bases. This CDR3 is 14 amino acids long. Germline V CDR1 and CDR2: SNHLY, FYNNEI. The CDR3 here is CAMTRGGQGNEQFF. The CDR3, as DNA: TGTGCGATGACCCGGGGGGGGCAGGGCAATGAGCAGTTCTTC.

The V and J genes are TRBV10-1 and TRBJ1-6; the D is unclear. The germline gives CDR1 WNHNN, CDR2 SYGVQD (reference sequence). The CDR3 length is 13 residues. Trimming cost V 0 bases and J 7 bases, with 4 bases left between them. CDR3: CASSESENSPLHF. The CDR3 coding sequence is TGCGCCAGCAGTGAGTCAGAGAATTCACCCCTCCACTTT.

V gene TRBV2 combines with J gene TRBJ2-1, with a weak D call TRBD2 (5 bases). Germline CDR1 SNHLY, CDR2 FYNNEI. The CDR3 covers 15 residues. V lost 7 bases to trimming and J lost 9 bases, with 22 bases between them. CDR3 DNA sequence: TGTGCCAGCATCGATGTAGGGAGAGGGTGGGGTGAGCAGTTCTTC. Encoded protein: CASIDVGRGWGEQFF.